The 8 T cell receptor beta chains below were found in one sample sequenced in a study of T cell repertoires in cytomegalovirus infection. TCRdb reprocessed the reads via MiXCR and lists one record per CDR3 protein. The sample contains 90,000 to 120,000 distinct CDR3 sequences, under 25% of which appear only once. The sequencing sample was made of CD8+ T cells from PBMCs. Every receptor here comes from a human donor in good health (CMV status not recorded). Some clones in this sample may be carry-over from other donors' samples.

Many counts were recorded for this clonotype. The chain links TRBV7-9 to TRBJ1-1, with 7 bases lining up with TRBD1. This CDR3 has 14 residues. Germline assignment: CDR1 SEHNR and CDR2 FQNEAQ (reference sequence). Germline trimming cut 11 bases from V and 1 base from J; bases unmatched to any gene: 10. This chain's CDR3 is CASTAGGSNTEAFF. As DNA, the CDR3 is TGTGCCTCGACAGCAGGGGGGTCGAACACTGAAGCTTTCTTT.

The chain carries TRBV7-9 and TRBJ2-7; 7 bases line up with TRBD1. The CDR3 sequence is 15 residues long. J lost 5 bases, V lost 5 bases, and 12 bases had no gene match. CDR1 is SEHNR, CDR2 FQNEAQ, per germline (reference sequence). The CDR3 is CASSRATGVGDEQYF. For the CDR3, the DNA is TGTGCCAGCAGCAGAGCAACAGGGGTGGGGGACGAGCAGTACTTC.

This clonotype was seen ten or more times. The chain has TRBV7-9 and TRBJ2-1; TRBD2 matches 7 bases. Germline-derived CDR1 and CDR2 are SEHNR and FQNEAQ (reference sequence). The CDR3 runs to 14 residues. V gave up 8 bases and J gave up 6 bases; unmatched junction bases: 10. The CDR3 DNA follows: TGTGCCAGCCGGCTTGCGGGAGTGGCCAATGAGCAGTTCTTC. It is translated as CASRLAGVANEQFF.

The gene calls are TRBV20-1 and TRBJ1-2; TRBD1 aligns across 7 bases. J gave up 8 bases and V 3 bases, and 9 bases lay outside the gene matches. The CDR3 is made up of 13 amino acids. From germline, CDR1 is DFQATT and CDR2 SNEGSKA (reference sequence). CDR3 amino acids: CSASTHTGVGYTF. DNA for the CDR3: TGCAGTGCTAGCACACATACAGGGGTCGGCTACACCTTC.

Only a few counts were recorded for this clonotype. This chain links TRBV5-1 with TRBJ2-6; 7 nucleotides agree with TRBD1. The V segment lost 0 bases and the J segment 0 bases; nucleotides outside the gene matches: 6. Germline V lookup: CDR1 SGHRS, CDR2 YFSETQ. The CDR3 totals 18 residues. CDR3 DNA sequence: TGCGCCAGCAGCTTGGAAGACCCAGGGGGCTCTGGGGCCAACGTCCTGACTTTC. Translating it yields CASSLEDPGGSGANVLTF.

This clonotype was detected many times. V gene TRBV7-2 combines with J gene TRBJ2-5, with TRBD1 identical over 11 bases. The V and J ends lost 3 bases and 4 bases, in that order; junction bases with no gene match: 7. The CDR3 runs 16 residues. Germline CDR1 is SGHTA and CDR2 is FQGNSA. The DNA of the CDR3 is TGTGCCAGCAGCTTTTCTGGGACAGGGGGTGGAGAGACCCAGTACTTC. This translates into CASSFSGTGGGETQYF.

This clonotype came up many times. This rearrangement joins TRBV7-6 to TRBJ2-7, with D uncertain. The CDR3 consists of 14 residues. V lost 5 bases, J lost 1 base, and 12 bases lay in between. Germline CDR1 reads SGHVS; CDR2 reads FNYEAQ. The CDR3 region has the DNA TGTGCCAGCAGCCTACGGACGGATTCCTACGAGCAGTACTTC. As protein: CASSLRTDSYEQYF.

The sample holds many counts of this clonotype. DNA for the CDR3: TGTGCCAGCAGCTTACGATCCGGAGAGCAGTACTTC. This sequence encodes CASSLRSGEQYF. This rearrangement joins TRBV7-2 to TRBJ2-7; D is undetermined. This CDR3 has 12 residues. Germline V gene sequence: CDR1 SGHTA, CDR2 FQGNSA. Between the trimmed V and J ends, which lost 2 bases and 7 bases, there was a span of 9 bases.